These 25 T cell receptor beta chains came from one sample sequenced in a study of blood T cell repertoires in COVID-19. This table comes from immunoSEQ multiplex PCR, and its TCRdb copy is limited to in-frame clones, with some not included. The repertoire holds hundreds of thousands of clones, with roughly 86% as singletons. Input material: PBMCs or T cells enriched from blood (not recorded which). Every receptor here comes from a man between 40 and 49 years old in a cohort exposed to, infected with or recovered from COVID-19 (not recorded which).

This chain uses TRBV18 with TRBJ2-7; the D is unclear. Trimming pared 3 bases from V and 0 bases from J, leaving 9 bases between. The CDR3 length is 14 residues. CDR1 is KGHSH and CDR2 is LQKENI in the germline V gene. DNA for the CDR3: TGTGCCAGCTCACCGGCAGTCCCCTCCTACGAGCAGTACTTC. This sequence encodes CASSPAVPSYEQYF. Variable domain in full (rest from reference TRBV18 and TRBJ2-7): NAGVMQNPRHLVRRRGQEARLRCSPMKGHSHVYWYRQLPEEGLKFMVYLQKENIIDESGMPKERFSAEFPKEGPSILRIQQVVRGDSAAYFCASSPAVPSYEQYFGPGTRLTVT.

The chain combines TRBV27 with TRBJ2-1; D call uncertain. From germline, CDR1 is MNHEY and CDR2 SMNVEV (reference sequence). The CDR3 covers 13 residues. With 5 bases removed from V and 7 bases from J, the gap between germline ends came to 12 bases. The CDR3 region is CASSPGRFNEQFF. The CDR3 DNA reads as TGTGCCAGCAGTCCGGGTCGCTTTAATGAGCAGTTCTTC.

This chain joins TRBV7-6 and TRBJ2-1; possible D gene TRBD2, 5 bases. With 5 bases removed from V and 0 bases from J, the gap between germline ends came to 14 bases. The CDR3 length is 16 residues. Per the germline V gene, CDR1 is SGHVS and CDR2 is FNYEAQ. The CDR3 DNA reads TGTGCCAGCAGCCCCCCAGCGGATAGCTCCTACAATGAGCAGTTCTTC. Its translation is CASSPPADSSYNEQFF.

The chain carries TRBV29-1 and TRBJ1-1; D might be TRBD1 (5 bases). Germline CDR1 and CDR2: SQVTM and ANQGSEA. V lost 7 bases and J lost 1, with 7 bases in between. The CDR3 covers 11 residues. CDR3 in DNA: TGCAGCGGCACAGGGAACACTGAAGCTTTCTTT. The encoded protein is CSGTGNTEAFF.

This clone was observed once. CDR3 sequence: CASSQLTSVRGELFF. The CDR3 nucleotides are TGTGCCAGCAGCCAGCTGACTAGCGTACGTGGGGAGCTGTTTTTT. The chain joins TRBV3-1 (or the pseudogene TRBV3-2) to TRBJ2-2; 8 nucleotides line up with TRBD2. Germline CDR1 reads LGHDT; CDR2 reads YNNKEL (reference sequence). The CDR3 extends over 15 amino acids. The junction had 8 bases not matched to a gene; V was cut back by 3 bases and J by 8 bases.

The V call is TRBV27, the J call TRBJ2-7; D is undetermined. V was clipped by 3 bases and J by 7 bases, with 10 bases between them. Germline V gene lookup returns CDR1 MNHEY and CDR2 SMNVEV (reference sequence). The CDR3 spans 12 residues. The DNA for the CDR3 is TGTGCCAGCAGTTTTACGACCGGGGAGCAGTACTTC. Translated: CASSFTTGEQYF.

The count of this clone is one. The chain combines TRBV7-8 with TRBJ1-2; D is uncertain. The CDR3 is made up of 15 amino acids. Per the germline V gene, CDR1 is SGHVS and CDR2 is FQNEAQ. V lost 0 bases, J lost 3 bases, and 11 bases lay in between. This CDR3 is CASSLAEGPYYGYTF. For the CDR3, the DNA is TGTGCCAGCAGCTTAGCGGAGGGCCCGTACTATGGCTACACCTTC.

The gene calls are TRBV11-3 and TRBJ2-2; possible D gene TRBD1, 6 bases. V lost 5 bases, J lost 0 bases, and 13 bases lay in between. The CDR3 spans 16 residues. The germline gives CDR1 SGHNT, CDR2 YENEEA. The CDR3 coding sequence is TGTGCCAGCAGCACAGACAGGAGCCCGAACACCGGGGAGCTGTTTTTT. Protein: CASSTDRSPNTGELFF.

The rearrangement links TRBV18 to TRBJ2-5; the match to TRBD2 covers 7 bases. TRBJ2-7 matches the DNA end more closely, so the J call is doubtful. From germline, CDR1 is KGHSH and CDR2 LQKENI. This CDR3 has 17 amino acids. CDR3 protein: CASSRGGLTGGPYEQYF. CDR3 bases: TGTGCCAGCTCAAGGGGAGGGCTAACGGGAGGTCCCTACGAGCAGTACTTC.

This rearrangement joins TRBV20-1 to TRBJ2-7; 12 bases match TRBD2. The CDR3 runs to 16 residues. Germline lookup yields CDR1 DFQATT and CDR2 SNEGSKA (reference sequence). The V segment lost 3 bases and the J segment 5 bases; nucleotides outside the gene matches: 11. The CDR3 loop reads CSASGLAGGPKDEQYF. CDR3 DNA sequence: TGCAGTGCTAGTGGGCTAGCGGGAGGGCCGAAAGACGAGCAGTACTTC.

The chain links TRBV9 to TRBJ2-7; D may be TRBD2 (7 bases). Germline V gene data show CDR1 as SGDLS and CDR2 as YYNGEE. The V end lost 0 bases, the J end lost 6 bases, and 19 bases lay between the germline ends. The CDR3 runs to 16 residues. The DNA for the CDR3 is TGTGCCAGCAGCGTAGCATGGGGAGGGGAACAGGGCGAGCAGTACTTC. It specifies CASSVAWGGEQGEQYF.

The chain has TRBV16 and TRBJ1-5; 7 bases match TRBD1. From germline, CDR1 is KGHSY and CDR2 FQNENV. J was trimmed by 4 bases and V by 4 bases; bases with no gene match: 7. The CDR3 extends over 15 amino acids. The DNA for the CDR3 is TGTGCCAGCAGCCCTCCCGGCAGGGGGAATCAGCCCCAGCATTTT. It yields the protein CASSPPGRGNQPQHF. Full variable domain (remainder filled in from reference TRBV16 and TRBJ1-5): GEEVAQTPKHLVRGEGQKAKLYCAPIKGHSYVFWYQQVLKNEFKFLISFQNENVFDETGMPKERFSAKCLPNSPCSLEIQATKLEDSAVYFCASSPPGRGNQPQHFGDGTRLSIL.

The CDR3 protein is CASSLGSTRRGEQFF. The CDR3 nucleotides are TGCGCCAGCAGCTTGGGATCTACCCGGCGCGGTGAGCAGTTCTTC. The chain recombines TRBV5-1 with TRBJ2-1; D is ambiguous. Trimming took off 0 bases at V and 9 bases at J, with 16 bases between the two ends. Germline values: CDR1 SGHRS, CDR2 YFSETQ. The length of the CDR3 is 15 residues. Based on the CDR3 plus reference TRBV5-1 and TRBJ2-1, the full variable domain is KAGVTQTPRYLIKTRGQQVTLSCSPISGHRSVSWYQQTPGQGLQFLFEYFSETQRNKGNFPGRFSGRQFSNSRSEMNVSTLELGDSALYLCASSLGSTRRGEQFFGPGTRLTVL.

This clone was observed a single time. J is TRBJ1-2 and V is TRBV3-1 (or the pseudogene TRBV3-2), with 8 nucleotides matching TRBD1. Unmatched junction bases numbered 0, after V lost 2 bases and J lost 7 bases. The CDR3 runs to 12 residues. The V gene's germline CDR1 is LGHDT and CDR2 YNNKEL (reference sequence). This CDR3 is CASSQQGAGYTF. For the CDR3, the DNA is TGTGCCAGCAGCCAACAGGGGGCTGGCTACACCTTC.

This rearrangement joins TRBV11-1 to TRBJ2-5; D unresolved. CDR3 length: 13 amino acids. The V gene lost 3 bases and the J gene lost 5 bases, with 10 bases spanning the gap. The germline CDR1 and CDR2 sequences are SGHAT and FQDESV (reference sequence). The CDR3: CASSFGFGETQYF. The DNA for the CDR3 is TGTGCCAGCAGCTTCGGGTTCGGCGAGACCCAGTACTTC.

The rearrangement joins TRBV5-1 to TRBJ2-2; 9 positions agree with TRBD1. CDR1 and CDR2 from the germline V gene are SGHRS and YFSETQ. This CDR3 spans 16 amino acids. Losses at the gene ends were 1 base for V and 1 base for J; bases not matched to a gene: 2. The CDR3 loop is CASSLSGQGNTGELFF. The DNA of the CDR3 is TGCGCCAGCAGCTTGTCGGGACAGGGGAACACCGGGGAGCTGTTTTTT.

This chain links TRBV18 with TRBJ2-3; 9 bases align to TRBD1. Germline-derived CDR1 and CDR2 are KGHSH and LQKENI. The CDR3 spans 15 residues. J was trimmed by 3 bases and V by 5 bases; bases with no gene match: 6. The CDR3 DNA is TGTGCCAGCTCAACCGGGACAGGGATTACAGATACGCAGTATTTT. It specifies CASSTGTGITDTQYF.

This chain uses TRBV7-2 with TRBJ1-2; 9 nucleotides line up with TRBD1. J gave up 4 bases and V 7 bases, and 16 bases lay outside the gene matches. CDR1 is SGHTA, CDR2 FQGNSA, per germline. The CDR3 covers 17 residues. The CDR3 DNA follows: TGTGCCAGCAACGCCAGGGACAGGGCCTACCTTGGCTATGGCTACACCTTC. Its protein is CASNARDRAYLGYGYTF.

This rearrangement joins TRBV30 to TRBJ1-4; TRBD1 might be the D (6 bases). Trimming took 0 bases from V and 2 from J, leaving 16 bases between them. The CDR3 is 17 residues long. Per germline, CDR1 GTSNPN and CDR2 SVGIG (reference sequence). CDR3 DNA: TGTGCCTGGAGTGTAGGTATGACAGGCGGCACTAATGAAAAACTGTTTTTT. Its protein product is CAWSVGMTGGTNEKLFF.

The V gene is TRBV5-4, the J gene TRBJ1-6; D might be TRBD1 (6 bases). There are 16 residues in the CDR3. V lost 3 bases and J 5 bases, leaving 15 bases between the germline ends. Germline V CDR1 and CDR2: SGHNT, YYREEE (reference sequence). CDR3 bases: TGTGCCAGCAGCTCCCCCCAACAGGGAAATAATTCACCCCTCCACTTT. Amino acid sequence: CASSSPQQGNNSPLHF. The entire variable domain, with the rest obtained from reference TRBV5-4 and TRBJ1-6, is as follows: ETGVTQSPTHLIKTRGQQVTLRCSSQSGHNTVSWYQQALGQGPQFIFQYYREEENGRGNFPPRFSGLQFPNYSSELNVNALELDDSALYLCASSSPQQGNNSPLHFGNGTRLTVT.

The chain joins TRBV30 to TRBJ1-5, with D tentatively TRBD1 (5 bases). This CDR3 is 14 amino acids long. The V end lost 2 bases, the J end lost 5 bases, and 13 bases lay between the germline ends. Looked up from germline, CDR1 is GTSNPN and CDR2 is SVGIG (reference sequence). In nucleotides, the CDR3 is TGTGCCTGGAGTTTCCAGGGTGGTGATCAGCCCCAGCATTTT. Its protein product is CAWSFQGGDQPQHF.

In this sample, this clone turned up once. The chain is built from TRBV25-1 and TRBJ1-4; maybe TRBD1 (6 bases). CDR1 and CDR2 (germline): MGHDK, SYGVNS. This CDR3 region has 14 residues. Trimming took off 4 bases at V and 7 bases at J, with 13 bases between the two ends. Here the CDR3 reads CASSGAGVGEKLFF. The CDR3, as DNA: TGTGCCAGCAGTGGGGCAGGGGTAGGTGAAAAACTGTTTTTT.

CDR3: CASSLGDSGVRSSYEQYF. CDR3 nucleotides: TGTGCCAGCAGCTTAGGGGATAGCGGGGTCAGGAGCTCCTACGAGCAGTACTTC. The gene calls are TRBV7-6 and TRBJ2-7; 8 positions agree with TRBD2. Germline V lookup: CDR1 SGHVS, CDR2 FNYEAQ. V lost 1 base to trimming and J lost 0 bases; unmatched junction nucleotides: 11. This CDR3 region has 18 residues.

This clone was observed a single time. This rearrangement joins TRBV5-1 to TRBJ2-3; the D gene is possibly TRBD2 (5 bases). Trimming took 0 bases from V and 6 from J, leaving 20 bases between them. This CDR3 is 17 amino acids long. CDR1 is SGHRS, CDR2 YFSETQ, per germline. The CDR3 DNA sequence: TGCGCCAGCAGCTTGGATTCCATCGGACTCCTCGAGGATACGCAGTATTTT. This encodes CASSLDSIGLLEDTQYF. The full variable domain, its missing parts supplied by reference TRBV5-1 and TRBJ2-3, is KAGVTQTPRYLIKTRGQQVTLSCSPISGHRSVSWYQQTPGQGLQFLFEYFSETQRNKGNFPGRFSGRQFSNSRSEMNVSTLELGDSALYLCASSLDSIGLLEDTQYFGPGTRLTVL.

The V and J genes are TRBV7-8 and TRBJ1-4; no reliable D call. Germline V gene data show CDR1 as SGHVS and CDR2 as FQNEAQ. This CDR3 is built from 14 residues. Between the trimmed V and J ends, which lost 5 bases and 5 bases, there was a span of 12 bases. The CDR3 nucleotides read TGTGCCAGCAGCCCTAGTAGCGGGAATGAAAAACTGTTTTTT. Residues: CASSPSSGNEKLFF.